This T cell receptor (beta chain) was captured by sequencing in a study of CD8+ T cells in alopecia areata. Background on the study: The duration of tofacitinib was 6 to 18 months, with 6 months off drug afterward. The investigators scored severity in treated patients by the percentage of affected scalp area.

The CDR3 extends over 13 amino acids. The germline V gene encodes CDR1 PRHDT and CDR2 FYEKMQ (reference sequence). Stated treatment: oral pan-JAK inhibitor, 5-10 mg twice daily. Study outcomes and limitations: Within the top 100, expanded CD8+ clones significantly decreased with tofacitinib, as did scalp clonality. Resident alphabeta T cells of normal skin are also sequenced in scalp samples.

Note on this clone: Its antigen is still unknown. One end of the junction does not line up with germline, which may come from a read error.

cDNA prepared by RNA extraction and subsequent reverse transcription served as the template for sequencing. TCRdb keeps only in-frame clones here, not all; method: immunoSEQ multiplex PCR. The sample shows some 180,000 clones, about 53% of them seen only once. This clonotype originated in a human donor with alopecia areata. This sample comprised CD8+ T cells sorted from blood, obtained at week 24, from a patient treated with tofacitinib. V and J are TRBV13 and TRBJ2-7; D tentatively fits TRBD1 or TRBD2 (5 bases each). Here the CDR3 reads CASTLIGGYEQYF. CDR3 in DNA: TGTGCCAGCACCTTAATTGGGGGCTACGAGCAGTACTTC.